This entry concerns a single T cell receptor beta chain. These data originate in a study of T cell changes during pregnancy in multiple sclerosis. V trimming: 6 bases; J trimming: 8 bases; junction bases outside the gene matches: 9. The V gene's germline CDR1 is LNHDA and CDR2 SQIVND (reference sequence). The CDR3 runs 14 residues. Sequencing used immunoSEQ multiplex PCR; TCRdb keeps in-frame clones, though not all of them. Of around 80,000 clones listed, around 96% are singletons. Source: peripheral blood, taken in the second trimester of pregnancy. This TCR came from a female donor with multiple sclerosis, enrolled in a pregnancy study. The chain joins TRBV19 to TRBJ2-1, with TRBD1 matching over 8 bases. Here the CDR3 reads CASRAAQGAYEQFF. The CDR3 nucleotides read TGTGCCAGTAGAGCCGCCCAGGGGGCTTATGAGCAGTTCTTC.